The 17 T cell receptor beta chains presented below share a single source sample, sequenced in a study of blood T cells in healthy people across ages. Combining a sample-barcoded 5' primer with a J-beta primer mix, a second PCR ran for about 7 to 12 cycles. From the 5' RACE reads, TCRdb called clonotypes with MiXCR, one entry per CDR3 protein. Of hundreds of thousands of distinct CDR3 sequences listed, about 36% are singletons. The sequenced sample consisted of blood. Receptors were obtained from a man between 18 and 29 years old in good health.

The V and J genes are TRBV30 and TRBJ2-4; D possibly corresponds to TRBD2 (6 bases). The J call is doubtful: the DNA matches TRBJ2-5 better. The CDR3 has 16 amino acids. Germline assignment: CDR1 GTSNPN and CDR2 SVGIG (reference sequence). CDR3 bases: TGTGCCTGGAGCGGGGGTTCGGACAAGAACCAAGAGACCCAGTACTTC. This codes for CAWSGGSDKNQETQYF.

This chain connects TRBV7-2 to TRBJ2-5; possibly TRBD2 for D (5 bases). The CDR3 length is 14 residues. Trimming cost V 4 bases and J 2 bases, with 11 bases left between them. CDR1 SGHTA and CDR2 FQGNSA come from the germline V gene. The CDR3 bases are TGTGCCAGCAGCTCCCTAGGGAGACAAGAGACCCAGTACTTC. Translated: CASSSLGRQETQYF.

This sequence joins TRBV5-1 and TRBJ2-5; tentatively, D is TRBD1 (5 bases). V lost 5 bases to trimming and J lost 11 bases, with 19 bases between them. Germline CDR1 SGHRS, CDR2 YFSETQ. The CDR3 sequence is 13 residues long. CDR3 in DNA: TGCGCCAGCAGAATTGGTGGGGCTACTGAGCAGTACTTC. Residues: CASRIGGATEQYF.

This clonotype came up once. CDR3 amino acids: CASSQEAQDPEAFF. Written as DNA, the CDR3 is TGTGCCAGCAGCCAAGAGGCACAGGACCCTGAAGCTTTCTTT. The V call is TRBV3-1, the J call TRBJ1-1; a weak D match, TRBD1 (5 bases). V lost 0 bases and J 6 bases, leaving 11 bases between the germline ends. The CDR3 runs to 14 residues. Germline CDR1 LGHDT, CDR2 YNNKEL (reference sequence).

The genes are TRBV12-3 or TRBV12-4 and TRBJ2-5; 15 bases are shared with TRBD2. The CDR3 extends over 18 amino acids. V was clipped by 2 bases and J by 1 base; unmatched bases: 5. CDR3 protein: CASSLTGLAGGSQETQYF. The CDR3, as DNA: TGTGCCAGCAGTTTAACCGGACTAGCGGGGGGGAGCCAAGAGACCCAGTACTTC.

V usage is TRBV24-1 and J usage is TRBJ1-2, with 9 bases fitting TRBD1. Germline lookup yields CDR1 KGHDR and CDR2 SFDVKD. V lost 0 bases to trimming and J lost 8 bases; unmatched junction nucleotides: 15. This CDR3 is 18 amino acids long. DNA of the CDR3: TGTGCCACCAGTGATTTGCCGACTAGGACAGGGGATATCTTCGGCTACACCTTC. Encoded protein: CATSDLPTRTGDIFGYTF.

The chain has TRBV29-1 and TRBJ1-5; TRBD1 matches 8 bases. The CDR3 sequence is 14 residues long. CDR1 is SQVTM and CDR2 is ANQGSEA in the germline V gene. Trimming took 8 bases from V and 3 from J; bases not matched to a gene: 9. The CDR3 bases are TGCAGCTCAGTGACAGGGGCCCCCAATCAGCCCCAGCATTTT. Its translation is CSSVTGAPNQPQHF. The full variable domain, in which reference TRBV29-1 and TRBJ1-5 provide the parts outside the CDR3, is SAVISQKPSRDICQRGTSLTIQCQVDSQVTMMFWYRQQPGQSLTLIATANQGSEATYESGFVIDKFPISRPNLTFSTLTVSNMSPEDSSIYLCSSVTGAPNQPQHFGDGTRLSIL.

This clonotype has more than one count but fewer than ten. The gene calls are TRBV9 and TRBJ2-5; perhaps TRBD1 as D (5 bases). Germline values: CDR1 SGDLS, CDR2 YYNGEE. V was shortened by 0 bases and J by 3 bases, with 9 bases between the two germline ends. The CDR3 loop spans 14 amino acids. The chain's CDR3 is CASSVGQPKETQYF. CDR3 DNA sequence: TGTGCCAGCAGCGTAGGACAGCCGAAAGAGACCCAGTACTTC.

On this clonotype itself: A much larger clone lies one base from this, so it may be a read error. The rearrangement uses TRBV29-1 and TRBJ2-1; possible D gene TRBD1, 5 bases. Germline V gene lookup returns CDR1 SQVTM and CDR2 ANQGSEA. CDR3 length equals 14 residues. DNA of the CDR3: TGCAGCGTTGAAGGGACACGCTCCCACAATGAGCAGTTCTTC. Its protein product is CSVEGTRSHNEQFF.

The table lists this clonotype with a few counts. The genes are TRBV7-2 and TRBJ2-7; D is perhaps TRBD2 (6 bases). This CDR3 has 14 residues. Trimming took 1 base from V and 6 from J, leaving 13 bases between them. CDR1 and CDR2 from the germline V gene are SGHTA and FQGNSA. CDR3 DNA: TGTGCCAGCAGCTTAGGTGGGGGGACCTGCGAGCAGTACTTC. Translation gives CASSLGGGTCEQYF.

The V and J genes are TRBV12-3 or TRBV12-4 and TRBJ2-3, with 7 bases that match TRBD2. V dropped 3 bases and J dropped 3; count of bases not matched to a gene: 9. The CDR3 is made up of 16 amino acids. CDR3 in DNA: TGTGCCAGCAGTTTTTTTCAGGGTAGCGGGACAGATACGCAGTATTTT. Amino acids: CASSFFQGSGTDTQYF.

Only one count was recorded for this clonotype. V is TRBV5-6 and J is TRBJ2-7; 9 bases map to TRBD1. The germline CDR1 and CDR2 sequences are SGHDT and YYEEEE. Trimming cost V 0 bases and J 7 bases; bases outside gene matches: 8. The CDR3 is 15 amino acids. CDR3 nucleotides: TGTGCCAGCAGCTTGGGGACAGGGGCGGTACATGAGCAGTACTTC. As protein: CASSLGTGAVHEQYF.

V gene TRBV5-1 combines with J gene TRBJ1-2, with 10 bases fitting TRBD1. The germline V gene has CDR1 SGHRS and CDR2 YFSETQ. The trim removed 4 bases at V and 6 bases at J, leaving 9 bases unmatched. The CDR3 length is 15 residues. In DNA, the CDR3 is TGCGCCAGCAGCCTGCAAGCCGGGACAGGGGATGGCTACACCTTC. Amino acid sequence: CASSLQAGTGDGYTF.

The J gene is TRBJ2-4, the V gene TRBV4-1; D perhaps matches TRBD2 (6 bases). Trimming removed 5 bases at V and 7 bases at J, with 18 bases between. Germline CDR1 MGHRA, CDR2 YSYEKL. The CDR3 is 15 residues long. In DNA, the CDR3 is TGCGCCAGCAGCTTCGGGCCGGAGGGGATGAACATTCAGTACTTC. Translating gives CASSFGPEGMNIQYF.

The sample holds many counts of this clonotype. The rearrangement uses TRBV20-1 and TRBJ2-3; no clear D. Trimming left V 3 bases short and J 3 bases short, with 10 bases between. This CDR3 region has 13 residues. CDR1 is DFQATT and CDR2 is SNEGSKA in the germline V gene (reference sequence). The CDR3 loop reads CSARDPRTDTQYF. The CDR3 coding sequence is TGCAGTGCTAGGGACCCCAGAACAGATACGCAGTATTTT.

This clonotype was picked up a small number of times. J is TRBJ2-3 and V is TRBV7-2, with D tentatively TRBD2 (6 bases). The germline gives CDR1 SGHTA, CDR2 FQGNSA. V lost 6 bases and J 5 bases, leaving 15 bases between the germline ends. The CDR3 has 14 amino acids. CDR3 protein: CASSSWSGGDTQYF. CDR3 DNA: TGTGCCAGCAGTTCATGGTCCGGGGGAGATACGCAGTATTTT.

This chain connects TRBV3-1 to TRBJ1-2; D gene uncertain. Germline CDR1 reads LGHDT; CDR2 reads YNNKEL (reference sequence). This CDR3 has 14 residues. V gave up 4 bases and J gave up 1 base, with 10 bases separating them. The CDR3: CASSPSPNNYGYTF. Here the CDR3 DNA reads TGTGCCAGCAGCCCAAGCCCCAATAACTATGGCTACACCTTC.